This paragraph covers one TCR beta chain sequence. What it recognizes is unknown. This record belongs to a study of blood T cells in healthy people across ages. Findings and limits, study-wide: Higher diversity and more naive CD4+ cells were features of long-lived donors, compared to aged donors.

Each sample provided at least 5 micrograms of extracted total RNA. A second 7 to 11 cycle PCR used barcoded and J-beta primers. In TCRdb, the 5' RACE reads were re-called with MiXCR into one record per CDR3 protein. Of about a million distinct CDR3 sequences listed, 45% to 60% are singletons. Germline values: CDR1 LGHNA, CDR2 YSLEER. Deletions cut 2 bases from V and 1 base from J, with 8 bases between. This CDR3 region has 14 residues. The receptor's source is a woman aged 55-75 years in good health. The genes are TRBV4-3 and TRBJ2-5; D is uncertain. Sequenced sample: blood. CDR3 DNA sequence: TGCGCCAGCAGCCAAACGGTGCCCCAAGAGACCCAGTACTTC. This gives the protein CASSQTVPQETQYF.